This TCR beta chain appears in the sequencing data of a study of blood T cells in healthy people across ages. For the study at large: Using template switching, researchers captured about one barcoded beta molecule for each two T cells.

All donors came from Russia, were Caucasian and healthy, and spanned ages about 6 to 100. Peripheral blood from each donor was collected in a volume of 9.5 to 10 milliliters. Alongside a J-beta primer mix, a sample-barcoded 5' primer served in a second PCR lasting about 7 to 11 cycles. Every cDNA was tagged by a template-switch adaptor with 12 random nucleotides. MiXCR, applied by TCRdb to the 5' RACE reads, yields one record per CDR3 protein. The table shows around 500,000 distinct CDR3 sequences, with about 27% occurring only once. A note on this clonotype: A junction end diverges from the germline sequence, so it may reflect a read error.

This CDR3 has 13 residues. Germline V lookup: CDR1 SSHAT, CDR2 FNYEAQ (reference sequence). These data were also reused for a study on T cells of mothers and their children.

This clonotype originated in a boy aged 2 to 10 in good health. Sequencing was done on a sample of blood. The chain combines TRBV7-7 with TRBJ1-1, with 8 bases fitting TRBD1. The DNA of the CDR3 is TGTGCTAGCAGCCCTTTGGGACAGGTGGAAGCTTTCTTT. Translation: CASSPLGQVEAFF.